The 11 T cell receptor beta chains presented below share a single source sample, sequenced in a study of T-cell reconstitution after alpha-beta-depleted transplantation in children. Researchers prepared the TCRbeta library using unique molecular identifiers, the study reports. TCRdb re-called the PCR reads through MiXCR, storing one row per CDR3 protein. The sample yields almost 250,000 distinct CDR3 sequences, 20% to 30% seen once. The specimen comprised PBMCs, sampled before TCRalphabeta/CD19-depleted stem cell transplant. The source of these receptors is a girl aged 2 to 10 with Fanconi anemia, due to receive a stem cell transplant.

This clonotype was seen repeatedly, ten times or more. The V call is TRBV30, the J call TRBJ2-2; D not certain. Germline V lookup: CDR1 GTSNPN, CDR2 SVGIG (reference sequence). Trimming cost V 3 bases and J 1 base, with 9 bases left between them. CDR3 size: 14 residues. The CDR3 DNA sequence: TGTGCCTGGAGCGTTAGGGAGAACACCGGGGAGCTGTTTTTT. This codes for CAWSVRENTGELFF.

Many counts were recorded for this clonotype. The chain recombines TRBV20-1 with TRBJ2-1; D is ambiguous. V gave up 3 bases and J gave up 9 bases, with 6 bases separating them. CDR1 and CDR2 (germline): DFQATT, SNEGSKA (reference sequence). The CDR3 loop spans 10 amino acids. DNA of the CDR3: TGCAGTGCTAGTGGGCGTGAGCAGTTCTTC. This codes for CSASGREQFF.

At least ten counts were recorded for this clonotype. The V and J genes are TRBV12-3 or TRBV12-4 and TRBJ2-3, with D hard to call. The CDR3 covers 16 residues. Trimming removed 3 bases from V and 5 bases from J, with 18 bases in between. This CDR3 reads CASSFDRRIEGDTQYF. CDR3 DNA: TGTGCCAGCAGTTTTGATAGGAGAATAGAAGGAGATACGCAGTATTTT.

This clonotype was recorded at least ten times. Written as DNA, the CDR3 is TGTGCCAGCAGCTTCCTAGACAGGGACACTGAAGCTTTCTTT. Its protein product is CASSFLDRDTEAFF. This chain connects TRBV7-3 to TRBJ1-1; 7 bases are a match to TRBD1. Trimming removed 3 bases from V and 3 bases from J; junction bases left unmatched: 4. Germline-derived CDR1 and CDR2 are SGHTA and FQGTGA. This CDR3 is built from 14 residues.

The gene calls are TRBV20-1 and TRBJ2-1; 11 bases are shared with TRBD2. V was pared by 3 bases and J by 5 bases, with 9 bases of the junction left unmatched. CDR3 length: 16 residues. Germline V gene lookup returns CDR1 DFQATT and CDR2 SNEGSKA (reference sequence). CDR3 sequence: CSASPLAGGQNNEQFF. The DNA for the CDR3 is TGCAGTGCTAGTCCGCTAGCGGGGGGTCAAAACAATGAGCAGTTCTTC.

V gene TRBV20-1 combines with J gene TRBJ2-1; 11 nucleotides align to TRBD2. The V gene end was trimmed by 6 bases and the J gene end by 4 bases; junction bases not matched to a gene: 5. CDR1 is DFQATT, CDR2 SNEGSKA, per germline (reference sequence). There are 14 residues in the CDR3. The CDR3 nucleotides are TGCAGTGCGCAGCTAGCGGGGGGTTACAATGAGCAGTTCTTC. Translated: CSAQLAGGYNEQFF.

This clonotype turned up a few times. The rearrangement uses TRBV29-1 and TRBJ2-5; D unresolved. The CDR3 is 10 residues long. Trimming took off 6 bases at V and 7 bases at J, with 9 bases between the two ends. Per the germline V gene, CDR1 is SQVTM and CDR2 is ANQGSEA. DNA for the CDR3: TGCAGCGTACGTGAAGGGACCCAGTACTTC. It encodes CSVREGTQYF.

The chain employs TRBV6-5 and TRBJ2-1; no clear D gene. The CDR3 spans 15 residues. The ends were cut back, 0 bases at V and 0 bases at J, with 6 bases in the middle. Germline V gene lookup returns CDR1 MNHEY and CDR2 SVGAGI. The CDR3 loop is CASSYSASSYNEQFF. The CDR3, as DNA: TGTGCCAGCAGTTACTCGGCTAGCTCCTACAATGAGCAGTTCTTC.

This clonotype was observed at least ten times. V and J are TRBV12-3 or TRBV12-4 and TRBJ2-3; D gene ambiguous. The CDR3 covers 14 residues. Trimming removed 1 base from V and 2 bases from J, with 7 bases in between. CDR3 DNA sequence: TGTGCCAGCAGTTTAGTTTCACCCACAGATACGCAGTATTTT. Residues: CASSLVSPTDTQYF.

This clonotype was found many times. This chain joins TRBV7-3 and TRBJ2-1, with 10 bases fitting TRBD1. This CDR3 has 15 residues. The J segment lost 4 bases and the V segment lost 5 bases, leaving 5 bases of the junction unmatched. Per the germline V gene, CDR1 is SGHTA and CDR2 is FQGTGA. The CDR3 DNA reads TGTGCCAGCAGCATCGGACAGGGGGTATACAATGAGCAGTTCTTC. This codes for CASSIGQGVYNEQFF. The entire variable domain, with the rest obtained from reference TRBV7-3 and TRBJ2-1, is as follows: GAGVSQTPSNKVTEKGKYVELRCDPISGHTALYWYRQSLGQGPEFLIYFQGTGAADDSGLPNDRFFAVRPEGSVSTLKIQRTERGDSAVYLCASSIGQGVYNEQFFGPGTRLTVL.

This clonotype was recorded only once. This chain uses TRBV6-6 with TRBJ2-5, with a weak D call TRBD2 (6 bases). In germline, CDR1 is MNHNY, CDR2 SVGAGI (reference sequence). The CDR3 loop spans 13 amino acids. V was clipped by 6 bases and J by 5 bases, with 13 bases between them. The CDR3 DNA follows: TGTGCCAGCAGCTGGGAGGTTGGGGAGACCCAGTACTTC. It translates to CASSWEVGETQYF.